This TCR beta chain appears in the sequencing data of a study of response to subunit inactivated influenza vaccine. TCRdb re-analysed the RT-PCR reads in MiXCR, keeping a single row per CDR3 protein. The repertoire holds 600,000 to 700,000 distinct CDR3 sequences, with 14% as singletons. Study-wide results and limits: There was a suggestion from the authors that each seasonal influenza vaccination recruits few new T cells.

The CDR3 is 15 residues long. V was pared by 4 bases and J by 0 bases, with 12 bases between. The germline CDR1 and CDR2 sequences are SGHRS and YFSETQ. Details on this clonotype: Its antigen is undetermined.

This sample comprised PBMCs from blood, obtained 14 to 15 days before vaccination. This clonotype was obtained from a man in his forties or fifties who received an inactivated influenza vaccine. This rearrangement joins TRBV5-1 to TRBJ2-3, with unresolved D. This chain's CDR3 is CASSPWGSSTDTQYF. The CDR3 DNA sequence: TGCGCCAGCAGCCCCTGGGGAAGTAGCACAGATACGCAGTATTTT.